The present entry profiles one T cell receptor (beta chain) with its context. The data originate from a study of blood T cell repertoires in COVID-19. Study as a whole: In each case, the material was cDNA or gDNA derived from T cells, B-cell-depleted T cells, or PBMCs.

Losses at the gene ends were 0 bases for V and 2 bases for J; bases not matched to a gene: 6. There are 17 residues in the CDR3. Germline CDR1 reads LGHNA; CDR2 reads YNFKEQ. TCRdb's table, derived via immunoSEQ multiplex PCR, lists solely in-frame clones and lacks some. The sample has 65,000 to 90,000 clones, around 77% seen once. The TCR sequence derives from a man between 65 and 85 years old with active or convalescent COVID-19. V gene TRBV4-2 combines with J gene TRBJ2-3, with 9 bases that match TRBD2. Sequencing used peripheral blood. The CDR3 sequence: CASSQDVRGGNTDTQYF. DNA of the CDR3: TGTGCCAGCAGCCAAGACGTGCGGGGGGGGAACACAGATACGCAGTATTTT.